This T cell receptor beta chain was retrieved from a study of beta chain features in type 1 diabetes. Since all of the isolated RNA was reverse transcribed, expressed TCRB transcripts were what got sequenced. Profiled with immunoSEQ multiplex PCR; TCRdb holds only in-frame clones, not every one. This table has roughly 350,000 clones, about 11% appearing once. Staining for CD45RO/CCR7/CD25/CD127/CD95/CD27 allowed sorting of CD4+ naive, central memory, regulatory and stem cell-like memory cells. This CDR3 spans 16 amino acids. The germline CDR1 and CDR2 sequences are MNHEY and SMNVEV (reference sequence). Trimming at V came to 2 bases and at J to 0 bases, leaving 4 bases not matched to a gene.

The sample comprised naive CD4+ T cells from blood. This chain uses TRBV27 with TRBJ1-5; 7 bases line up with TRBD1. The sequence derives from a woman aged 25 to 39 in good health. The CDR3 nucleotides read TGTGCCAGCAGTTTAACCGGGACAGCTAGCAATCAGCCCCAGCATTTT. Amino acid sequence: CASSLTGTASNQPQHF.